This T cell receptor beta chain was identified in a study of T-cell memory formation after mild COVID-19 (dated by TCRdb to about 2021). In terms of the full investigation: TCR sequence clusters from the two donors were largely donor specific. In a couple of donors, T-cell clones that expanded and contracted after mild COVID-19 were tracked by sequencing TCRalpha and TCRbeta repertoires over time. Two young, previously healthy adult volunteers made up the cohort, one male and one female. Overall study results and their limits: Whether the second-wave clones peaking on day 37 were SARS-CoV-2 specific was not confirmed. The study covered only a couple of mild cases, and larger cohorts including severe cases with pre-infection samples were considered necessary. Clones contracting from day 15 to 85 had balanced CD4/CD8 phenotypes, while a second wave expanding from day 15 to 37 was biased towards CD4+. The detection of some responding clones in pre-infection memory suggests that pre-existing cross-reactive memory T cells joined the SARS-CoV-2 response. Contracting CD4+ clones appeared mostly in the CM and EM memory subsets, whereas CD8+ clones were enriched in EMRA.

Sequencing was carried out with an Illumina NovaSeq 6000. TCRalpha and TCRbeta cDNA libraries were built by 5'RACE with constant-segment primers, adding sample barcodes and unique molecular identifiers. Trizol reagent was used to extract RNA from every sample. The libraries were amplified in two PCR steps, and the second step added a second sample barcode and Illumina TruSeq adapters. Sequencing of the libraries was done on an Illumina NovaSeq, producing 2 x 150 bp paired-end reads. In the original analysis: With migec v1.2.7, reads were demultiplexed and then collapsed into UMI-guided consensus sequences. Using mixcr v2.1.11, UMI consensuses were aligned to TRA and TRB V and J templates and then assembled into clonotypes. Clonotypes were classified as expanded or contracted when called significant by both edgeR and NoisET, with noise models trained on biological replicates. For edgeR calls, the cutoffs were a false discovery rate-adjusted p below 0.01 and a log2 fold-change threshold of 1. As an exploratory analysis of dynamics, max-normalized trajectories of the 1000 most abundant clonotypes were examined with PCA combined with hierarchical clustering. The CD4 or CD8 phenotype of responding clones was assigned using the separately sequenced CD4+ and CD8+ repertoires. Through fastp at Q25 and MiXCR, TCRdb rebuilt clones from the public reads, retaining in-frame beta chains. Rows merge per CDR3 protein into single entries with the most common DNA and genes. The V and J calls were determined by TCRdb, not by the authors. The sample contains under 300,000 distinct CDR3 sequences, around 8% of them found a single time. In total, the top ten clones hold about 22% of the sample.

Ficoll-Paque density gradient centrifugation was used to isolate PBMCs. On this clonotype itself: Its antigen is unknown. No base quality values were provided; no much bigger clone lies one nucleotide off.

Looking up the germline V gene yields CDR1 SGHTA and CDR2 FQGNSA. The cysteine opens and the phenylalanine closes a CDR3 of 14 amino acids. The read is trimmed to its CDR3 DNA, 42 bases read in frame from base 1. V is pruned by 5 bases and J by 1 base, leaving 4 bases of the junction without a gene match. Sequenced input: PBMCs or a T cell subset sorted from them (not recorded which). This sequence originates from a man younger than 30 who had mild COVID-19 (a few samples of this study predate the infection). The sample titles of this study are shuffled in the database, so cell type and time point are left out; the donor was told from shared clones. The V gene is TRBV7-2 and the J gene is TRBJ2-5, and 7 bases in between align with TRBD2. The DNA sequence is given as TGTGCCAGCAGCCGCCTAGCGGTCCAAGAGACCCAGTACTTC. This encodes CASSRLAVQETQYF.